The clone carrying this TCR beta chain appeared a few times. Its antigen is not known. TCRdb ran MiXCR on the 5' RACE reads and lists one entry per CDR3 protein. The sample records fewer than 250,000 distinct CDR3 sequences, roughly a third being singletons. These data come from a study of CD8 T cells in ankylosing spondylitis. Regarding the study as a whole: Reactive arthritis synovial fluid and blood previously showed some of these motif variants. Characteristic, it appeared, of ankylosing spondylitis blood was a TCR beta motif of eight or nine highly homologous variants.

Trimming at V came to 5 bases and at J to 4 bases, leaving 9 bases not matched to a gene. This CDR3 has 15 residues. This rearrangement joins TRBV12-3 or TRBV12-4 to TRBJ1-2; 8 nucleotides agree with TRBD1. This TCR was recovered from a male donor with ankylosing spondylitis or in good health (not recorded which). The sample taken for sequencing was blood, either unsorted or a sorted T cell fraction (not recorded which). The CDR3 loop reads CASSPARDRRYGYTF. The CDR3 DNA is TGTGCCAGCAGTCCCGCCCGGGACAGGCGCTATGGCTACACCTTC.